A selection of T cell receptor beta chains follows, all from one sample in a study of blood T cell repertoires in COVID-19. TCRdb's table, derived via immunoSEQ multiplex PCR, lists solely in-frame clones and lacks some. This table has 80,000 to 130,000 clones, about 86% appearing once. The sequencing input was PBMCs or T cells enriched from blood (not recorded which). These receptors originate from a woman aged 45-60 years who had recovered from COVID-19. CDR3s include the opening cysteine and the closing phenylalanine or tryptophan. D genes are given only for firm matches. Clone size appears in some rows only: once, few, many, or a class for an expanded clone.

>TRBJ2-5|.|.|TRBV28|14
TGTGCCAGCAATAGGAGAACGAGCGGTGAGACCCAGTACTTC
CASNRRTSGETQYF
>TRBJ1-3|.|.|TRBV11-3|15
TGTGCCAGCAGCTCCTCAGGGGTAACTGGAAACACCATATATTTT
CASSSSGVTGNTIYF
>TRBJ2-7|.|TRBD2|TRBV5-1|16
TGCGCCAGCAGCTTTGCTAGCGGGAGGCCTGCCTACGAGCAGTACTTC
CASSFASGRPAYEQYF
>TRBJ2-7|.|TRBD1|TRBV6-4|16
TGTGCCAGCAGTGACTCGGGGGCAGGGGGCAGTTACGAGCAGTACTTC
CASSDSGAGGSYEQYF
>TRBJ1-1|.|.|TRBV9|13
TGTGCCAGCAGCGTAGCCCAGAACACTGAAGCTTTCTTT
CASSVAQNTEAFF
>TRBJ2-5|.|TRBD2|TRBV3-1/TRBV3-2|15
TGTGCCAGCAGCCGGGGCGGGGGAGAGGAAGAGACCCAGTACTTC
CASSRGGGEEETQYF
>TRBJ2-5|.|.|TRBV5-6|13
TGTGCCAGCAGCTTGCGGCGGGAAGAGACCCAGTACTTC
CASSLRREETQYF
>TRBJ1-4|.|.|TRBV30|13
TGTGCCTGGAGCCTGCGAACTAATGAAAAACTGTTTTTT
CAWSLRTNEKLFF
>TRBJ1-1|.|.|TRBV6-5|13
TGTGCCAGCAGTTACGGGGGGTACACTGAAGCTTTCTTT
CASSYGGYTEAFF
>TRBJ2-5|.|TRBD2|TRBV2|16
TGTGCCAGCAGCTCACGGGAGGGCATGCTCCAAGAGACCCAGTACTTC
CASSSREGMLQETQYF
>TRBJ2-3|.|TRBD1|TRBV9|16
TGTGCCAGCAGCGTCGCTACGGGACAGGGGGTAGATACGCAGTATTTT
CASSVATGQGVDTQYF
>TRBJ1-5|.|.|TRBV28|17
TGTGCCAGCAGTTCGCTGCTAGGCAGTTATAGCAATCAGCCCCAGCATTTT
CASSSLLGSYSNQPQHF
>TRBJ2-4|.|TRBD2|TRBV7-3|17
TGTGCCAGCAGCTTAACCAGCGGGGGGCCCGGCGGAAACATTCAGTACTTC
CASSLTSGGPGGNIQYF
>TRBJ1-1|.|TRBD1|TRBV29-1|14
TGCAGCGTTGAAGCCGGGACAGGGGGCGGAATGGCTTTCTTT
CSVEAGTGGGMAFF
>TRBJ2-6|.|.|TRBV23-1|17
TGCGCCAGCAGTCTTCCCCTCGGGACTTCTGGGGCCAACGTCCTGACTTTC
CASSLPLGTSGANVLTF
>TRBJ2-5|.|.|TRBV18|13
TGTGCCAGCTCGACCGGGGTTCAAGAGACCCAGTACTTC
CASSTGVQETQYF
>TRBJ1-4|.|.|TRBV2|12
TGTGCCAGCACGCAACTGAGTGAAAAACTGTTTTTT
CASTQLSEKLFF
>TRBJ2-7|.|TRBD1|TRBV29-1|12
TGCAGCGTGGCAGGGGGATCCTACGAGCAGTACTTC
CSVAGGSYEQYF
>TRBJ2-7|.|.|TRBV28|13
TGTGCCAGCAGTCCCGGGTTCTCCTACGAGCAGTACTTC
CASSPGFSYEQYF
>TRBJ1-2|.|TRBD1|TRBV4-1|17
TGCGCCAGCAGCCAAGTAGGGGGACAGGGTTGGAGGTATGGCTACACCTTC
CASSQVGGQGWRYGYTF
>TRBJ2-2|.|TRBD2|TRBV7-6|16
TGTGCCAGCAGCTGGACTAGCGGGAGGGGCACCGGGGAGCTGTTTTTT
CASSWTSGRGTGELFF
>TRBJ2-1|few|TRBD2|TRBV30|14
TGTGCCTGGAAGGCACTAGCGGCCTACAATGAGCAGTTCTTC
CAWKALAAYNEQFF
>TRBJ1-2|.|.|TRBV29-1|13
TGCAGCGCCGACCGGGGTCTCGACTATGGCTACACCTTC
CSADRGLDYGYTF
>TRBJ1-1|few|.|TRBV27|14
TGTGCCAGCAGCCCTGGGGGGGCGCGAGGTGAAGCTTTCTTT
CASSPGGARGEAFF
>TRBJ1-6|.|TRBD1|TRBV19|16
TGTGCCAGTAGTCCTGGGACAGTGGCTCCCAATTCACCCCTCCACTTT
CASSPGTVAPNSPLHF
>TRBJ2-7|.|TRBD1|TRBV5-1|15
TGCGCCAGCAGCACGAGACAGGGGCCGACCTACGAGCAGTACTTC
CASSTRQGPTYEQYF
>TRBJ2-2|.|.|TRBV4-1|15
TGCGCCAGCAGCCAAGATAGAAGAGGGCCCGGGGAGCTGTTTTTT
CASSQDRRGPGELFF
>TRBJ1-5|.|.|TRBV5-8|15
TGTGCCAGCAGCACACCGGGGGTTCGCAATCAGCCCCAGCATTTT
CASSTPGVRNQPQHF
>TRBJ2-1|.|.|TRBV11-3|16
TGTGCCAGCAGCTTAGGTTCAGGGGCAAACATGAATGAGCAGTTCTTC
CASSLGSGANMNEQFF
>TRBJ2-1|.|TRBD2|TRBV28|14
TGTGCCAGCACCTCCGTCCCCGGGGCGGGGGGGCAGTTCTTC
CASTSVPGAGGQFF
>TRBJ2-5|.|.|TRBV7-6|20
TGTGCCAGCAGCTTAGGGCTAGTCGGTTCAGGGTCCCCGGCTGGGGAGACCCAGTACTTC
CASSLGLVGSGSPAGETQYF
>TRBJ2-1|.|TRBD2|TRBV28|13
TGTGCCAGCACGGGAGGGGCAGACAATGAGCAGTTCTTC
CASTGGADNEQFF
>TRBJ2-5|.|.|TRBV6-2/TRBV6-3|15
TGTGCCAGCAGTCGACCCTATCTAGACCAAGAGACCCAGTACTTC
CASSRPYLDQETQYF
>TRBJ2-2|.|TRBD2|TRBV2|15
TGTGCCAGCCGACTAGCGGGAGGGTTTCTCGGGGAGCTGTTTTTT
CASRLAGGFLGELFF